A selection of T cell receptor beta chains follows, all from one sample in a study of shared clonotypes between healthy human individuals. Clones were read by immunoSEQ multiplex PCR, and TCRdb kept only the in-frame ones, dropping some. The sample carries 1,100,000 or so clones, around 82% recorded once. What was sequenced was memory CD4+ T cells from PBMCs. Source of these receptors: a man aged 18 to 35 in good health. Some clones in this sample may be carry-over from other donors' samples. Each CDR3 is given with its conserved first and last residue. Each record gives: D gene, clone size, V gene, J gene, CDR3 DNA, CDR3 protein. A D gene is named only where the DNA matches it firmly. The size entry is marked missing in some rows and otherwise reads once, few, many or a size class.

NA,NA,TRBV6-1,TRBJ1-1,TGTGCCAGCAGGACAGGTCAAGCTTTCTTT,CASRTGQAFF
NA,NA,TRBV4-3,TRBJ2-3,TGCGCCAGCAGCCAAGATGGGGGCGGGAGTAAATTTGGCACAGATACGCAGTATTTT,CASSQDGGGSKFGTDTQYF
NA,NA,TRBV6-5,TRBJ2-3,TGTGCCAGCAAAGGAGCGGACACTGGCACAGATACGCAGTATTTT,CASKGADTGTDTQYF
TRBD1,NA,TRBV18,TRBJ2-7,TGTGCCAGCTCACCTCCGGGACAGCCCAACGAGCAGTACTTC,CASSPPGQPNEQYF
NA,NA,TRBV6-5,TRBJ1-2,TGTGCCAGCAGCGCGGGGAGTAGCTATGGCTACACCTTC,CASSAGSSYGYTF
NA,NA,TRBV4-1,TRBJ2-7,TGCGCCAGCAGCCAAGTAGGGACCGGCGAGCAGTACTTC,CASSQVGTGEQYF
NA,NA,TRBV28,TRBJ1-2,TGTGCCAGCAGTTCCGGACGGGCCAACTATGGCTACACCTTC,CASSSGRANYGYTF
TRBD2,NA,TRBV5-1,TRBJ2-1,TGCGCCAGCAGCTTTAGCGGGAGGAGGGGAGATGAGCAGTTCTTC,CASSFSGRRGDEQFF
NA,once,TRBV5-1,TRBJ2-2,TGCGCCAGCAGCTCGAGCGCGAACACCGGGGAGCTGTTTTTT,CASSSSANTGELFF
NA,NA,TRBV7-2,TRBJ1-5,TGTGCCAGCAGCTTCTCGGGGGCGGGCGGAAATCAGCCCCAGCATTTT,CASSFSGAGGNQPQHF
NA,few,TRBV28,TRBJ2-1,TGTGCCAGCAGGGGAGGAGGGGGGCTGGGCTACAATGAGCAGTTCTTC,CASRGGGGLGYNEQFF
TRBD2,NA,TRBV13,TRBJ2-3,TGTGCCAGCAGCTTTACGGCTAGCGGGAGCACAGATACGCAGTATTTT,CASSFTASGSTDTQYF
TRBD1,NA,TRBV29-1,TRBJ2-3,TGCAGCGTTGAAGGGGGGACAGGGGCAGATACGCAGTATTTT,CSVEGGTGADTQYF
TRBD1,NA,TRBV28,TRBJ2-7,TGTGCCAGCAGTTACGGGACAGAGAGCTCCTACGAGCAGTACTTC,CASSYGTESSYEQYF
NA,NA,TRBV29-1,TRBJ1-4,TGCAGCGTTGAAGAGCCCTCTATGGGTGAAAAACTGTTTTTT,CSVEEPSMGEKLFF
NA,NA,TRBV13,TRBJ1-3,TGTGCCAGCAGCTTAGGGATCCTCTCTGGAAACACCATATATTTT,CASSLGILSGNTIYF
NA,NA,TRBV28,TRBJ1-2,TGTGCCAGCAGATCGGGATCCCCGACCTATGGCTACACCTTC,CASRSGSPTYGYTF
TRBD1,NA,TRBV30,TRBJ1-1,TGTGCCTGGAGTGTTAAGGGACAGGGGACCACACCTGAAGCTTTCTTT,CAWSVKGQGTTPEAFF
TRBD2,NA,TRBV7-8,TRBJ2-3,TGTGCCAGCACCCTAGCGGGAGGTATAACAGATACGCAGTATTTT,CASTLAGGITDTQYF
NA,NA,TRBV29-1,TRBJ2-7,TGCAGCGGGTCGGACAGCTACGAGCAGTACTTC,CSGSDSYEQYF
NA,NA,TRBV2,TRBJ2-1,TGTGCCAGCAGATTAGGGACGTGGGGTGAGCAGTTCTTC,CASRLGTWGEQFF
NA,few,TRBV7-9,TRBJ1-1,TGTGCCAGCAGCACTAAGGGGTTGGGCACTGAAGCTTTCTTT,CASSTKGLGTEAFF
NA,once,TRBV19,TRBJ1-5,TGTGCCAGTAGTGGAGGCCCCAATCAGCCCCAGCATTTT,CASSGGPNQPQHF
NA,NA,TRBV7-2,TRBJ2-1,TGTGCCAGCAGCCAACGACTAGTTGGTGAGCAGTTCTTC,CASSQRLVGEQFF
NA,NA,TRBV28,TRBJ2-7,TGTGCCAGCACCCAAAATCGGCAGAGCCGTTACGAGCAGTACTTC,CASTQNRQSRYEQYF
NA,NA,TRBV10-2,TRBJ2-1,TGCGCCAGCAGGATGGGGGGAAGTCCCTACAATGAGCAGTTCTTC,CASRMGGSPYNEQFF
NA,few,TRBV5-4,TRBJ2-5,TGTGCCAGCAGCTTGTCAGGGGCTAGGGAGACCCAGTACTTC,CASSLSGARETQYF
NA,NA,TRBV19,TRBJ2-2,TGTGCCAGTAGTATTCGTGGGGATTCAAACACCGGGGAGCTGTTTTTT,CASSIRGDSNTGELFF
NA,NA,TRBV5-6,TRBJ2-1,TGTGCCAGCAGCAGGAAACGAAGGAGGGACAATGAGCAGTTCTTC,CASSRKRRRDNEQFF
NA,NA,TRBV27,TRBJ2-5,TGTGCCAGCAGTTTATCCCTTAGTCAAGAGACCCAGTACTTC,CASSLSLSQETQYF
NA,NA,TRBV2,TRBJ2-2,TGTGCCAGCAGTGACCCAGGACTGGGACGCATGAACACCGGGGAGCTGTTTTTT,CASSDPGLGRMNTGELFF
NA,many,TRBV7-9,TRBJ1-3,TGTGCCAGCAGCTCCGGCTATTTCTCGGCCCCCGGTGGAAACACCATATATTTT,CASSSGYFSAPGGNTIYF
NA,NA,TRBV11-3,TRBJ2-5,TGTGCCAGCAGCCTCGCAGGACAGACCCAGTACTTC,CASSLAGQTQYF
TRBD1,NA,TRBV29-1,TRBJ2-7,TGCAGCGTGGGGACAGGGACCGAGCAGTACTTC,CSVGTGTEQYF
TRBD2,NA,TRBV5-1,TRBJ2-4,TGCGCCAGCAAACCAGCGGGAGAGTCCCAAAACATTCAGTACTTC,CASKPAGESQNIQYF
NA,many,TRBV2,TRBJ2-7,TGTGCCAGCAGTGAATATGGGGCAGGTTTCTCCTACGAGCAGTACTTC,CASSEYGAGFSYEQYF
NA,NA,TRBV19,TRBJ2-7,TGTGCCAGTAGTCTTGGGCTTCCTTACTCCTACGAGCAGTACTTC,CASSLGLPYSYEQYF
TRBD1,NA,TRBV6-1,TRBJ1-3,TGTGCCAGCAGAGGGACAGCTGGAAACACCATATATTTT,CASRGTAGNTIYF
NA,NA,TRBV14,TRBJ1-1,TGTGCCAGCAGCCAAGATGTGGGCGCCACTGAAGCTTTCTTT,CASSQDVGATEAFF
TRBD1,NA,TRBV6-6,TRBJ1-2,TGTGCCAGCAGGCGGGACAGGGGCTATGAGGGCTACACCTTC,CASRRDRGYEGYTF
NA,few,TRBV28,TRBJ1-1,TGTGCCAGCAGTTTACCGGGTTTTGAAGCTTTCTTT,CASSLPGFEAFF
TRBD2,NA,TRBV5-1,TRBJ2-7,TGCGCCAGCAGCTCCCGAGGGAGGGAAGCATCCTACGAGCAGTACTTC,CASSSRGREASYEQYF
TRBD2,NA,TRBV11-2,TRBJ2-1,TGTGCCAGCAGCATTAGCGGGAGGGGCAACAATGAGCAGTTCTTC,CASSISGRGNNEQFF
NA,NA,TRBV11-2,TRBJ2-7,TGTGCCAGCAGCTTAGATTCCCTAGCGCAACCCCTACGCGAGCAGTACTTC,CASSLDSLAQPLREQYF
NA,NA,TRBV5-8,TRBJ1-5,TGTGCCAGCAGCAGGAGGTCAGGGAACAGCAATCAGCCCCAGCATTTT,CASSRRSGNSNQPQHF
TRBD1,NA,TRBV28,TRBJ2-7,TGTGCCAGCAGCATGGTGGGGACAGGGTTCTACGAGCAGTACTTC,CASSMVGTGFYEQYF
NA,NA,TRBV28,TRBJ1-1,TGTGCCAGCAGTTTCCTCCCAAGCACTGAAGCTTTCTTT,CASSFLPSTEAFF
NA,NA,TRBV28,TRBJ1-4,TGTGCCAGCAGTCCGGACAGCTTAGCAACTAATGAAAAACTGTTTTTT,CASSPDSLATNEKLFF
NA,NA,TRBV7-9,TRBJ2-7,TGTGCCAGCAGCTTCCCTTCTCGGGAGCAGTACTTC,CASSFPSREQYF
TRBD1,NA,TRBV19,TRBJ2-6,TGTGCCAGTAGTATGGGGACAGGGTCTTCTGGGGCCAACGTCCTGACTTTC,CASSMGTGSSGANVLTF
TRBD2,few,TRBV7-9,TRBJ2-1,TGTGCCAGCAGCTTAAATCGCGGGAGGGCCAGCAATGAGCAGTTCTTC,CASSLNRGRASNEQFF
NA,few,TRBV6-1,TRBJ2-7,TGTGCCAGCAGTTCTAGCGATAGCTCCTACGAGCAGTACTTC,CASSSSDSSYEQYF
NA,NA,TRBV7-9,TRBJ1-1,TGTGCCAGCAGCTTAAGTGTTTGGGGGGCGCAAAGCACTGAAGCTTTCTTT,CASSLSVWGAQSTEAFF
TRBD1,NA,TRBV19,TRBJ2-7,TGTGCCAGTAGTACCAGAACAGGGGTCTACGAGCAGTACTTC,CASSTRTGVYEQYF
TRBD1,NA,TRBV5-1,TRBJ1-4,TGCGCCAGCAGCTTGGAAGGACAGGGGATGGAAAAACTGTTTTTT,CASSLEGQGMEKLFF